The rows below give T cell receptor beta chains drawn from one sample of a study of blood T cell repertoires in COVID-19. Measured with immunoSEQ multiplex PCR; TCRdb has only the in-frame clones, and not every one. Of 200,000 to 250,000 clones listed, around four fifths are singletons. Material for sequencing was peripheral blood. These receptors were collected from a woman of 80 years or more with active or convalescent COVID-19. The CDR3 runs from the conserved cysteine through the conserved F or W. A D gene is named only where the DNA matches it firmly. The size field is filled for only some rows; it gives once, few, many or a size class.

CDR3nt | CDR3aa | abundance | j_gene | d_gene | v_gene
TGTGCCACTAAACCGGGACTAGCGGCAGAGACCCAGTACTTC | CATKPGLAAETQYF | . | TRBJ2-5 | TRBD2 | TRBV19
TGTGCCACCAGCAGAAACCTAGGACAGGGGTGGGCCGGGGAGCTGTTTTTT | CATSRNLGQGWAGELFF | once | TRBJ2-2 | TRBD1 | TRBV15
TGTGCCAGCAGTCGAGCGCGACTACCAGATACGCAGTATTTT | CASSRARLPDTQYF | once | TRBJ2-3 | . | TRBV6-2/TRBV6-3
TGTGCCAGCTCACAGGGGGCAGTGGCTGAAGCTTTCTTT | CASSQGAVAEAFF | . | TRBJ1-1 | TRBD1 | TRBV18
TGTGCCAGCAGCTTGACAGGGGACTATGGCTACACCTTC | CASSLTGDYGYTF | . | TRBJ1-2 | TRBD1 | TRBV7-3
TGTGCCTGGAGTGTAACTAACACCCGAGAGACCCAGTACTTC | CAWSVTNTRETQYF | . | TRBJ2-5 | . | TRBV30
TGTGCCAGCAGTTACGGACAGGGGGCCCTCTATGGCTACACCTTC | CASSYGQGALYGYTF | . | TRBJ1-2 | TRBD1 | TRBV6-5
TGTGCCAGCAGCTTAGGGACGCAGGGGTGGCGCGGCACTGAAGCTTTCTTT | CASSLGTQGWRGTEAFF | . | TRBJ1-1 | . | TRBV11-2
TGTGCCAGCTCACAAACAGGGGGAGCGAACACCGGGGAGCTGTTTTTT | CASSQTGGANTGELFF | . | TRBJ2-2 | TRBD1 | TRBV18
TGTGCCAGCAGCCATCCCGAGGAGACTGAAGCTTTCTTT | CASSHPEETEAFF | . | TRBJ1-1 | . | TRBV4-2
TGCAGTGCTAGTACCAAGGGACTAACTTCGAACACCGGGGAGCTGTTTTTT | CSASTKGLTSNTGELFF | . | TRBJ2-2 | TRBD2 | TRBV20-1
TGTGCCAGCAGTTTAGGAGGGTCAGTTCAGCCCCAGCATTTT | CASSLGGSVQPQHF | . | TRBJ1-5 | . | TRBV28
TGTGCCAGCCTAATCGGAGGGACCCATCAGCCCCAGCATTTT | CASLIGGTHQPQHF | . | TRBJ1-5 | . | TRBV6-5
TGCAGTGCTAGTCAACAGGGATACGAGACCCAGTACTTC | CSASQQGYETQYF | . | TRBJ2-5 | . | TRBV20-1
TGTGCCAGCAGACCCAGGGCCACCGGGGAGCTGTTTTTT | CASRPRATGELFF | few | TRBJ2-2 | . | TRBV12-3/TRBV12-4
TGCGCCAGCCGGGGGTATGAAAAACTGTTTTTT | CASRGYEKLFF | . | TRBJ1-4 | . | TRBV5-1
TGTGCCAGCAGTCGACGACAGGCGATGCGAGGCACTGAAGCTTTCTTT | CASSRRQAMRGTEAFF | . | TRBJ1-1 | . | TRBV27
TGTGCCAGTCATGGACAGACACAAGAGACCCAGTACTTC | CASHGQTQETQYF | . | TRBJ2-5 | . | TRBV2
TGTGCCAGCAGTCAGGGGACGTTAGCCTACAATGAGCAGTTCTTC | CASSQGTLAYNEQFF | . | TRBJ2-1 | . | TRBV6-2/TRBV6-3
TGTGCCAGCAGGGAAAATACTCCCATGAACACTGAAGCTTTCTTT | CASRENTPMNTEAFF | . | TRBJ1-1 | . | TRBV2
TGTGCCAGCAGCATCGGACAGGGCAACACCATATATTTT | CASSIGQGNTIYF | . | TRBJ1-3 | TRBD1 | TRBV9
TGCGCCAGCAGCTTGGTTCGGAACACTGAAGCTTTCTTT | CASSLVRNTEAFF | . | TRBJ1-1 | . | TRBV5-1
TGTGCCAGCAGCCTCGGGAGTTCCGAGGATCAGCCCCAGCATTTT | CASSLGSSEDQPQHF | . | TRBJ1-5 | . | TRBV3-1/TRBV3-2
TGCGCCAGCAGCTTGGCCGTTGGACTAGCGGGGTCCTACAATGAGCAGTTCTTC | CASSLAVGLAGSYNEQFF | . | TRBJ2-1 | TRBD2 | TRBV5-1
TGTGCCAGCAGCCCGGGGGGCGGCGGCAGAACTATATATGGCTACACCTTC | CASSPGGGGRTIYGYTF | . | TRBJ1-2 | . | TRBV5-4
TGTGCCAGCAGCTTACGGGCCCCCACGACAGCCACCTCTGGAAACACCATATATTTT | CASSLRAPTTATSGNTIYF | . | TRBJ1-3 | . | TRBV7-8
TGCGCCAGCAGCTTGGGGGACAGGACTAGTCGCGAGCAGTACTTC | CASSLGDRTSREQYF | . | TRBJ2-7 | . | TRBV5-1
TGTGCCAGCAGTGACAGGGGTACTAATGAAAAACTGTTTTTT | CASSDRGTNEKLFF | . | TRBJ1-4 | . | TRBV25-1
TGTGCCAGCAGCCCGTTAGGGAACACGGGGAACATTCAGTACTTC | CASSPLGNTGNIQYF | . | TRBJ2-4 | . | TRBV14
TGTGCCTATCAGGAACAGGGCCGGCGGCAGGAGCAGTTCTTC | CAYQEQGRRQEQFF | once | TRBJ2-1 | . | TRBV30
TGTGCAGTTGACGGGGGGGGCTCCTACAATGAGCAGTTCTTC | CAVDGGGSYNEQFF | . | TRBJ2-1 | TRBD2 | TRBV19
TGTGCCAGCAGCCCCCCAGGGCGGAACTATGGCTACACCTTC | CASSPPGRNYGYTF | . | TRBJ1-2 | . | TRBV28
TGTGCCAGCACTGTACTAGCGGGAGCCGGGGAGCTGTTTTTT | CASTVLAGAGELFF | . | TRBJ2-2 | TRBD2 | TRBV7-2
TGTGCCAGCTCACCACCGAGCGGAACGAGCGGGGAGCTGTTTTTT | CASSPPSGTSGELFF | . | TRBJ2-2 | . | TRBV18
TGTGCCAGCAGCTTAGATGGGACTAGCGCTGTTACGCAGTATTTT | CASSLDGTSAVTQYF | . | TRBJ2-3 | TRBD2 | TRBV7-2
TGTGCCAGCAGCTCCGGACAGGGAAATGAAAAACTGTTTTTT | CASSSGQGNEKLFF | few | TRBJ1-4 | TRBD1 | TRBV7-9
TGTGCCAGCAGCTTGGTGAGACAGGGGGCCACAGATACGCAGTATTTT | CASSLVRQGATDTQYF | once | TRBJ2-3 | TRBD1 | TRBV5-6
TGCAGTGCTAGTTTTACCGGGGGTGGGGGAAACACCATATATTTT | CSASFTGGGGNTIYF | few | TRBJ1-3 | . | TRBV20-1
TGCGCCAGCAGCCTTCTGAGGGTGAACACTGAAGCTTTCTTT | CASSLLRVNTEAFF | once | TRBJ1-1 | . | TRBV4-3
TGTGCCATCCAGAACGGAGATAATTCACCCCTCCACTTT | CAIQNGDNSPLHF | . | TRBJ1-6 | . | TRBV10-3
TGTGCCAGCAGTTTAAAACAGGGGGGGTACAATGAGCAGTTCTTC | CASSLKQGGYNEQFF | . | TRBJ2-1 | . | TRBV27
TGTGCCAGCAGCGGTACTAGCGGGGCTCTCTCCTACGAGCAGTACTTC | CASSGTSGALSYEQYF | . | TRBJ2-7 | TRBD2 | TRBV4-2
TGTGCCATCAGTGAGTCGCCGGGGGGTAGGAACAATGAGCAGTTCTTC | CAISESPGGRNNEQFF | . | TRBJ2-1 | TRBD2 | TRBV10-3
TGTGCCAGCTCACCACCTTCGTTTTCCACCCAGTACTTC | CASSPPSFSTQYF | . | TRBJ2-5 | . | TRBV18
TGTGCCAGCAGCCAAGGACAGGGATGGGTGCACGAGCAGTACTTC | CASSQGQGWVHEQYF | . | TRBJ2-7 | TRBD1 | TRBV5-4
TGTGCCAGCAGCCCCATTACCGGGTTCAATCGAGACGAGCAGTACTTC | CASSPITGFNRDEQYF | . | TRBJ2-7 | . | TRBV7-2
TGTGCCAGCAGCGGACAGGCCGCGGTCTACAATGAGCAGTTCTTC | CASSGQAAVYNEQFF | once | TRBJ2-1 | TRBD1 | TRBV7-3
TGCGCCAGCACCCAAAACTGTTGTCGGCGGGAGGGAAACGAGCAGTACTTC | CASTQNCCRREGNEQYF | few | TRBJ2-7 | TRBD2 | TRBV10-1
TGTGCCAGCAGTCGACCCCCAGGCTCTGGGGCCAACGTCCTGACTTTC | CASSRPPGSGANVLTF | . | TRBJ2-6 | . | TRBV27
TGTGCCAGCAGCCAAGGGGAGCGATTCGGGAACGAGCAGTACTTC | CASSQGERFGNEQYF | . | TRBJ2-7 | . | TRBV4-2
TGCAGCGTTCAGGGATCTAGGGGCAAGTACGAGCAGTACTTC | CSVQGSRGKYEQYF | . | TRBJ2-7 | . | TRBV29-1
TGTGCCAGCTCACCAACAGGCACTGGTCCCCCGATCAATTCACCCCTCCACTTT | CASSPTGTGPPINSPLHF | . | TRBJ1-6 | . | TRBV18
TGTGCCAGCAGCACCCTTGCGGGCGCGAAGACCCAGTACTTC | CASSTLAGAKTQYF | . | TRBJ2-5 | . | TRBV11-3
TGTGCCAGCAGTGAGTCACGGGACAGGGATCGGGTTAACTATGGCTACACCTTC | CASSESRDRDRVNYGYTF | . | TRBJ1-2 | TRBD1 | TRBV25-1
TGTGCCAACAGTTCAGCAGGGTTTACAGATACGCAGTATTTT | CANSSAGFTDTQYF | . | TRBJ2-3 | . | TRBV28